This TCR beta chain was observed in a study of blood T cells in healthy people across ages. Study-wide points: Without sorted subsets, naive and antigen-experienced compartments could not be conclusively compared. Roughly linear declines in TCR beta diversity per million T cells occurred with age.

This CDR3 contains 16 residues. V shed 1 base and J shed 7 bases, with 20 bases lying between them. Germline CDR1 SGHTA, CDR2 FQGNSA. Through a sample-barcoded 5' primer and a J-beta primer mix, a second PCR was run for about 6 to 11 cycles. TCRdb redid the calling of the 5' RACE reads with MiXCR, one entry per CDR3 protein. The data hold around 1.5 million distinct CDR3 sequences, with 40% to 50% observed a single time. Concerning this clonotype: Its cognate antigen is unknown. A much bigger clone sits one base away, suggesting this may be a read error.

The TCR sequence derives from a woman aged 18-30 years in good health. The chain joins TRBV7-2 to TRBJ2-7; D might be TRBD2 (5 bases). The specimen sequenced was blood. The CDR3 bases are TGTGCCAGCAGCTTAGACGTTGGGAGATCCTACAATGAGCAGTACTTC. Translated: CASSLDVGRSYNEQYF.